The present entry profiles one TCR beta chain with its context. Seattle cases were enrolled at active infection and followed longitudinally. The CDR3 length is 13 residues. CDR1 and CDR2 from the germline V gene are MNHEY and SVGAGI. V lost 6 bases and J lost 6, with 12 bases in between. Original analysis: Reference gene primer amplification yielded estimated nucleated cell counts. Assay: immunoSEQ multiplex PCR; the TCRdb copy retains only in-frame clones and omits some. V and J calls and clone size are copied from that table; D and trimming were computed from the DNA. Of 360,000 or so clones in the sample, over 85% were seen once. The data stem from a study of blood T cell repertoires in COVID-19. Across the study: COVID-19 samples, acute and convalescent, were from the United States, Italy and Spain. T cells, B-cell-depleted T cells, or PBMCs supplied cDNA or gDNA.

The chain uses TRBV6-5 and TRBJ1-5; TRBD1 is a possible D gene (5 bases). Sequenced: peripheral blood. This TCR derives from a woman in her sixties or seventies with COVID-19, enrolled during active disease. CDR3 DNA sequence: TGTGCCAGCAGGGCCGAAAGGGGTCAGCCCCAGCATTTT. Its translation: CASRAERGQPQHF.